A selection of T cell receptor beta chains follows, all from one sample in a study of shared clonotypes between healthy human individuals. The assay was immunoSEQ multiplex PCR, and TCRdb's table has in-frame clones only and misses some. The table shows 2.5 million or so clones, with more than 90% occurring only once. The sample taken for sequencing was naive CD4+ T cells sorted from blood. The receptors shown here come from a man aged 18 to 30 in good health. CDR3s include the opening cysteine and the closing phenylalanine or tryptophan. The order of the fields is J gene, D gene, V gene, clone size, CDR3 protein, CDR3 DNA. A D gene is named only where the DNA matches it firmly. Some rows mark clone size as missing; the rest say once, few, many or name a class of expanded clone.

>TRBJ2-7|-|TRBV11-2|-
CASSSIRDNTYEQYF
TGTGCCAGCAGCTCCATCCGGGACAACACCTACGAGCAGTACTTC
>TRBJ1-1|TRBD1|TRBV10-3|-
CAISTTGGRAEAFF
TGTGCCATCAGCACGACAGGGGGCCGAGCTGAAGCTTTCTTT
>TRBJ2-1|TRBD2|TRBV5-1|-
CASSLVAGGSSYNEQFF
TGCGCCAGCAGCTTGGTCGCGGGAGGGAGCTCCTACAATGAGCAGTTCTTC
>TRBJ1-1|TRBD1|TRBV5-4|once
CASSVDRALQAFF
TGTGCCAGCAGCGTGGACAGGGCGTTACAAGCTTTCTTT
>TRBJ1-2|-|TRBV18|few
CASSLGQLNYGYTF
TGTGCCAGCTCACTAGGACAGCTGAACTATGGCTACACCTTC
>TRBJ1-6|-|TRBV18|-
CASSPSGGHNSPLHF
TGTGCCAGCTCACCAAGTGGGGGTCATAATTCACCCCTCCACTTT
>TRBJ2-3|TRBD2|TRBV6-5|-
CASSSTSGATDTQYF
TGTGCCAGCAGCTCCACTAGCGGGGCCACAGATACGCAGTATTTT
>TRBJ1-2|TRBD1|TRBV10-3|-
CAISERQGAAGYTF
TGTGCCATCAGCGAGCGACAGGGGGCGGCTGGCTACACCTTC
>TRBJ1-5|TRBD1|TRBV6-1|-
CASSEGGTGGQPQHF
TGTGCCAGCAGTGAAGGTGGGACAGGGGGTCAGCCCCAGCATTTT
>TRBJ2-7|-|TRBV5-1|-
CASSMGGLSYEQYF
TGCGCCAGCAGCATGGGGGGTCTTTCCTACGAGCAGTACTTC
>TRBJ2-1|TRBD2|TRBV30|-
CASQGGQDFSPYNEQFF
TGTGCCTCCCAGGGAGGGCAGGACTTTTCCCCCTACAATGAGCAGTTCTTC
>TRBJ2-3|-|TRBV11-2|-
CASSQLTDTQYF
TGTGCCAGCAGTCAACTCACAGATACGCAGTATTTT
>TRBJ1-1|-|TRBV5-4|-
CASSLEVSTEAFF
TGTGCCAGCAGCTTGGAGGTGAGCACTGAAGCTTTCTTT
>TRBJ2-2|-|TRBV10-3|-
CAISEFPTTGELFF
TGTGCCATCAGTGAGTTTCCAACCACCGGGGAGCTGTTTTTT
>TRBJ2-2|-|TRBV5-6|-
CASSLRVTGELFF
TGTGCCAGCAGCTTACGGGTCACCGGGGAGCTGTTTTTT
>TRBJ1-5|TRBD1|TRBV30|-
CAWRGQGDQPQHF
TGTGCCTGGAGGGGACAGGGGGATCAGCCCCAGCATTTT
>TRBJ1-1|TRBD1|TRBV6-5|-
CASNTQGAGEAFF
TGTGCCAGCAATACCCAGGGGGCGGGTGAAGCTTTCTTT
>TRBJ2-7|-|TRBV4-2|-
CASSLLSGQGEIPYEQYF
TGTGCCAGCAGCCTCCTGTCCGGCCAGGGAGAAATCCCCTACGAGCAGTACTTC
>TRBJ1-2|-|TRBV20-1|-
CSAAQGGGYTF
TGCAGTGCTGCACAGGGCGGAGGCTACACCTTC
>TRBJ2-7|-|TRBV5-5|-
CASSLDSGTLPYEQYF
TGTGCCAGCAGCTTGGACTCCGGGACCCTCCCCTACGAGCAGTACTTC
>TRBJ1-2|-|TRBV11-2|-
CASSLDGGNLRTF
TGTGCCAGCAGCTTAGATGGGGGGAATTTGCGGACCTTC
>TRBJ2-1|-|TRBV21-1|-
CARPLASNEQFF
TGTGCCAGGCCCTTAGCTTCGAATGAGCAGTTCTTC
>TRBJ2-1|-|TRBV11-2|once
CASSPGSVKVEQFF
TGTGCCAGCAGCCCAGGTTCAGTTAAGGTTGAGCAGTTCTTC
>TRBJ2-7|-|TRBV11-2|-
CASSSPRGAYEQYF
TGTGCCAGCAGCTCCCCTCGGGGAGCCTACGAGCAGTACTTC
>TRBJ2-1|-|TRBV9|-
CASSVSGSSYNEQFF
TGTGCCAGCAGCGTATCGGGGAGCTCCTACAATGAGCAGTTCTTC
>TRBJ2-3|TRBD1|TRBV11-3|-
CASSGGQGAGTDTQYF
TGTGCCAGCAGCGGGGGGCAGGGGGCAGGCACAGATACGCAGTATTTT
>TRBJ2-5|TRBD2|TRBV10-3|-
CAISLRGLAGSQETQYF
TGTGCCATCAGCCTCCGAGGACTAGCGGGGAGCCAAGAGACCCAGTACTTC
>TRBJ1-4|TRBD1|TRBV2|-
CASRVTGGAQDEKLFF
TGTGCCAGCAGGGTCACAGGGGGCGCACAGGATGAAAAACTGTTTTTT
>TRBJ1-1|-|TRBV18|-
CASSQPGRMNTEAFF
TGTGCCAGCTCACAACCGGGACGGATGAACACTGAAGCTTTCTTT
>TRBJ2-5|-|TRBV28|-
CASSLIFGETQYF
TGTGCCAGCAGTTTAATCTTCGGAGAGACCCAGTACTTC
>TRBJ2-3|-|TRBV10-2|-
CASSEVTQGLDTQYF
TGCGCCAGCAGTGAAGTCACGCAGGGTCTAGATACGCAGTATTTT
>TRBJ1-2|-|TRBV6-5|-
CATRSYGTSYGYTF
TGTGCCACCAGGTCATACGGGACATCCTATGGCTACACCTTC
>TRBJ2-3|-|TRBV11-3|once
CASTNNTDTQYF
TGTGCCAGCACCAACAACACAGATACGCAGTATTTT
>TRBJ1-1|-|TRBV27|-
CASSFMGGPEAFF
TGTGCCAGCAGTTTTATGGGGGGCCCTGAAGCTTTCTTT
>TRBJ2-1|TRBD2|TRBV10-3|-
CAVSAGVGEQFF
TGTGCCGTTTCGGCGGGAGTGGGTGAGCAGTTCTTC
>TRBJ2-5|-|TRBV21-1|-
CASSKWSQGGEETQYF
TGTGCCAGCAGCAAATGGTCCCAGGGTGGGGAAGAGACCCAGTACTTC
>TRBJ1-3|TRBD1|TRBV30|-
CAWSVRTGAGNTIYF
TGTGCCTGGAGTGTACGTACAGGGGCTGGAAACACCATATATTTT
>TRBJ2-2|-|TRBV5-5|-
CASSVRPNTGELFF
TGTGCCAGCAGCGTGCGGCCTAACACCGGGGAGCTGTTTTTT
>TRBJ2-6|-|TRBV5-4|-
CASSFAAGTGANVLTF
TGTGCCAGCAGCTTTGCCGCAGGGACCGGGGCCAACGTCCTGACTTTC
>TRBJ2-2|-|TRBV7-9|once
CASSLAPGGRELFF
TGTGCCAGCAGCTTAGCCCCAGGAGGCCGGGAGCTGTTTTTT
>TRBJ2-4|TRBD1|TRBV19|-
CASRGTGEAIQYF
TGTGCCAGTAGAGGGACAGGGGAGGCCATTCAGTACTTC
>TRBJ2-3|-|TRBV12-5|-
CASGYDTQYF
TGTGCTAGTGGTTATGATACGCAGTATTTT
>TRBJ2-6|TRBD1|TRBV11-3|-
CASSPGTGIAGDGANVLTF
TGTGCCAGCAGCCCCGGGACAGGGATCGCGGGAGACGGGGCCAACGTCCTGACTTTC
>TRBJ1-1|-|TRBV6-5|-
CASSLQGSTEAFF
TGTGCCAGCAGTTTGCAGGGGAGTACTGAAGCTTTCTTT
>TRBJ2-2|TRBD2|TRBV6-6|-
CASSTSGRGTGELFF
TGTGCCAGCAGCACTAGCGGGAGAGGCACCGGGGAGCTGTTTTTT
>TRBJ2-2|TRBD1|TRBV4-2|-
CASSSRDRGPGELFF
TGTGCCAGCAGCTCCCGGGACAGGGGTCCCGGGGAGCTGTTTTTT
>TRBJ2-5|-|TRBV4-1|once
CASSQVEDRKETQYF
TGCGCCAGCAGCCAAGTAGAGGACAGAAAAGAGACCCAGTACTTC
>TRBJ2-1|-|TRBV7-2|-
CASSLGTGYNEQFF
TGTGCCAGCAGCTTAGGAACAGGTTACAATGAGCAGTTCTTC
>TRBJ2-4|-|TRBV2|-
CASSLPLAVVPYF
TGTGCCAGCAGTTTACCGTTGGCAGTGGTCCCCTACTTC
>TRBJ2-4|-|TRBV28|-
CASSSQTGFQYF
TGTGCCAGCAGTTCTCAGACAGGCTTTCAGTACTTC
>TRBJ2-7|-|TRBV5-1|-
CASSPGVGQTYEQYF
TGCGCCAGCAGCCCGGGGGTGGGACAGACCTACGAGCAGTACTTC
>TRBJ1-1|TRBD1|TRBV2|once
CASSQNTGGKGTEAFF
TGTGCCAGCAGTCAAAATACAGGGGGCAAGGGCACTGAAGCTTTCTTT
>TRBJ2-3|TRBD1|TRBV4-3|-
CASSQTGVRDTDTQYF
TGCGCCAGCAGCCAAACAGGGGTACGTGACACAGATACGCAGTATTTT
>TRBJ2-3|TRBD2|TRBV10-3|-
CATSGGTDTQYF
TGTGCCACGAGCGGGGGTACAGATACGCAGTATTTT
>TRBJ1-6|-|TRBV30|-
CACGESIDSPLHF
TGTGCCTGCGGAGAAAGTATTGATTCACCCCTCCACTTT